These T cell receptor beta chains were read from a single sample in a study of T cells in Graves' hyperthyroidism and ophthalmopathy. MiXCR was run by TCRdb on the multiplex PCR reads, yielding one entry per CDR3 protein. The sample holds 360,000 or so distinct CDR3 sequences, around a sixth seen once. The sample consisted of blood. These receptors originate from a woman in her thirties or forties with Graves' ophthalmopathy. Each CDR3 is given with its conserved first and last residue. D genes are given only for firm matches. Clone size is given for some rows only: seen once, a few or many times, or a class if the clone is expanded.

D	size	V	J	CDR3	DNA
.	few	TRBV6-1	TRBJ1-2	CASSAGLTGRGGYTF	TGTGCCAGCAGTGCAGGACTTACAGGTCGGGGTGGCTACACCTTC
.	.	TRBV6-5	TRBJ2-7	CASSYYPGHRPYEQYF	TGTGCCAGCAGTTACTATCCAGGACACCGACCCTACGAGCAGTACTTC
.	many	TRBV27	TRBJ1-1	CASSLDRFTEAFF	TGTGCCAGCAGTTTGGACAGATTCACTGAAGCTTTCTTT
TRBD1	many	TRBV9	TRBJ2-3	CASSFGTGIDTQYF	TGTGCCAGCAGCTTCGGGACAGGGATCGATACGCAGTATTTT
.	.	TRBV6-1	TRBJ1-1	CASTEVGRQAYF	TGTGCCAGCACTGAAGTGGGAAGGCAAGCTTACTTT
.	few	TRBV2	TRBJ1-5	CASSVTGRDNQPQHF	TGTGCCAGCAGTGTAACGGGCAGGGACAATCAGCCCCAGCATTTT
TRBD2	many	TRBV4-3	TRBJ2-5	CASSQRGGRAETQYF	TGCGCCAGCAGCCAAAGGGGCGGGAGGGCCGAGACCCAGTACTTC
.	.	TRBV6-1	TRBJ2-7	CASRRSDRYEQYF	TGTGCCAGCAGACGCTCCGACAGGTACGAGCAGTACTTC
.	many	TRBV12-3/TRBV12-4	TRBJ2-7	CASSLFGDAKYF	TGTGCCAGCAGTTTGTTCGGGGATGCGAAGTACTTC
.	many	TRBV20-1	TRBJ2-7	CSANLQGGYYEQYF	TGCAGTGCGAACCTACAGGGAGGGTACTACGAGCAGTACTTC
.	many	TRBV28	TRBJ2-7	CASFRGAKDRFGEQYF	TGTGCCAGCTTCAGGGGGGCCAAAGACAGGTTCGGGGAGCAGTACTTC
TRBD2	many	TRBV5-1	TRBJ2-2	CASSPGGAINTGELFF	TGCGCCAGCAGCCCGGGAGGGGCTATTAACACCGGGGAGCTGTTTTTT
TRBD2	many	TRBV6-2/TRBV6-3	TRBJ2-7	CASSSGSLFEQYF	TGTGCCAGCAGTAGCGGGAGCTTATTCGAGCAGTACTTC
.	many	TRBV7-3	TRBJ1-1	CASSPGIHTEAFF	TGTGCCAGCAGCCCCGGGATTCACACTGAAGCTTTCTTT
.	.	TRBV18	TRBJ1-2	CASSRWDGYGYTF	TGTGCCAGCTCACGATGGGACGGGTATGGCTACACCTTC
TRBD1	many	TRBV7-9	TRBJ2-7	CASSLLDRGNPNYEQYF	TGTGCCAGCAGCCTACTGGACAGGGGGAATCCCAACTACGAGCAGTACTTC
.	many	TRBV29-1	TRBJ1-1	CSVLVVTEAFF	TGCAGCGTTTTGGTTGTCACTGAAGCTTTCTTT
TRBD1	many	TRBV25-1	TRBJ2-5	CASSAGTGYQETQYF	TGTGCCAGCAGTGCCGGGACAGGCTACCAAGAGACCCAGTACTTC
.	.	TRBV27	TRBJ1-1	CASSFWGSGEAFF	TGTGCCAGCAGTTTCTGGGGGAGCGGTGAAGCTTTCTTT
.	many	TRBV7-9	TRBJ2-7	CASSEQGGVDEQYF	TGTGCCAGCAGCGAACAGGGGGGGGTCGACGAGCAGTACTTC
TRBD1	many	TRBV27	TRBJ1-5	CASSSRTGVAILPQHF	TGTGCCAGCAGTTCCAGAACAGGGGTCGCGATTCTGCCCCAGCATTTT
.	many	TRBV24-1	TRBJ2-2	CATMHANTGELFF	TGTGCCACCATGCACGCGAACACCGGGGAGCTGTTTTTT
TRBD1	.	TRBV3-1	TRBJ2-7	CASSQVATIRDREFEQYF	TGTGCCAGCAGCCAAGTAGCGACGATCCGGGACAGGGAATTCGAGCAGTACTTC
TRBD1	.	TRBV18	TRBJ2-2	CASSPPLAGTGGTGELFF	TGTGCCAGCTCACCACCGTTAGCCGGGACAGGGGGCACCGGGGAGCTGTTTTTT
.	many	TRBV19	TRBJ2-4	CASSIGEWVDIQYF	TGTGCCAGTAGTATAGGGGAGTGGGTAGACATTCAGTACTTC
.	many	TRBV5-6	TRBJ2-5	CASSLGRPETQYF	TGTGCCAGCAGCTTGGGAAGGCCGGAGACCCAGTACTTC
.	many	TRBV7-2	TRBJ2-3	CASSLGQGNTDTQYF	TGTGCCAGCAGCTTAGGGCAAGGTAACACAGATACGCAGTATTTT
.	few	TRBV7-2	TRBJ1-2	CASRRTTGSYGYTF	TGTGCCAGCAGGAGAACTACAGGGTCCTACGGCTACACCTTC
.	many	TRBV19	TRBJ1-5	CASSPTGGSSNQPQHF	TGTGCCAGTAGTCCCACGGGCGGATCTAGCAATCAGCCCCAGCATTTT
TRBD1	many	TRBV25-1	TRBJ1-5	CASSGQGPQPQHF	TGTGCCAGCAGTGGACAGGGGCCTCAGCCCCAGCATTTT
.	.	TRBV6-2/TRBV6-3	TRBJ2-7	CATSLGPSYEQYF	TGTGCCACCTCCCTTGGGCCCTCCTACGAGCAGTACTTC
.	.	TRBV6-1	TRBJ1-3	CASRQGYPSGNTIYF	TGTGCCAGCAGGCAGGGGTACCCCTCTGGAAACACCATATATTTT
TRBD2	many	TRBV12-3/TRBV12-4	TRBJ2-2	CASSFLAGDLTGELFF	TGTGCCAGCAGTTTCCTAGCGGGAGACCTCACCGGGGAGCTGTTTTTT
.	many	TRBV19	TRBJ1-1	CASSIGGMNTEAFF	TGTGCCAGTAGTATAGGGGGCATGAACACTGAAGCTTTCTTT
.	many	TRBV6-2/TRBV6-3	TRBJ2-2	CASSYPGLGTTNTGELFF	TGTGCCAGCAGTTACCCCGGGCTAGGGACAACGAACACCGGGGAGCTGTTTTTT
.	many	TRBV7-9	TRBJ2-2	CASSHKASADGELFF	TGTGCCAGCAGCCACAAGGCTAGCGCTGACGGGGAGCTGTTTTTT
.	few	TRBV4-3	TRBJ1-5	CASSQDVIGGYQPQHF	TGCGCCAGCAGCCAAGACGTCATTGGGGGCTATCAGCCCCAGCATTTT
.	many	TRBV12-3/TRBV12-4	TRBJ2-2	CASSFQTKELFF	TGTGCCAGCAGTTTTCAAACTAAGGAGCTGTTTTTT
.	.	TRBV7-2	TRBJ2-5	CASSLRRDRETQYF	TGTGCCAGCAGCTTAAGACGGGATCGGGAGACCCAGTACTTC
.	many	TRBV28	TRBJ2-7	CASLVASGLTYEQYF	TGTGCCAGCTTGGTCGCCTCCGGCCTAACCTACGAGCAGTACTTC
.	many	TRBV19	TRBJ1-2	CASKMWNRAADGYTF	TGTGCCAGTAAGATGTGGAATCGGGCGGCGGATGGCTACACCTTC
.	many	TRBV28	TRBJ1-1	CATQLIGINTNTEAFF	TGTGCCACCCAACTAATCGGGATTAATACGAACACTGAAGCTTTCTTT
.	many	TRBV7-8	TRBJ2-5	CASSLARRLQETQYF	TGTGCCAGCAGCTTAGCCAGGCGGCTCCAAGAGACCCAGTACTTC
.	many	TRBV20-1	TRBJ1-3	CSARDEDSSGNTIYF	TGCAGTGCTAGAGATGAGGACAGCTCTGGAAACACCATATATTTT
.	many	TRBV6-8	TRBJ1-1	CANPTILNGNTEAFF	TGTGCCAATCCCACAATTCTAAATGGAAACACTGAAGCTTTCTTT
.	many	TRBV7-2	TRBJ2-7	CASSPGLLKQYF	TGTGCCAGCAGCCCCGGCCTTCTCAAGCAGTACTTC
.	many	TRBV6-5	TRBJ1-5	CATFGGNNQPQHF	TGTGCCACCTTCGGGGGGAACAATCAGCCCCAGCATTTT
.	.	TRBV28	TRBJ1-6	CASSILDRRQYNSPLHF	TGTGCCAGCAGCATATTGGACCGTCGACAGTATAATTCACCCCTCCACTTT
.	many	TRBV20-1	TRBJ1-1	CSATRVPGMNTEAFF	TGCAGTGCTACCAGGGTTCCTGGTATGAACACTGAAGCTTTCTTT
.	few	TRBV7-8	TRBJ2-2	CASTPGRLELNGELFF	TGTGCCAGCACCCCCGGCAGACTAGAATTAAACGGGGAGCTGTTTTTT
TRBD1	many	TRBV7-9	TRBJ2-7	CASSLTDRDSYEQYF	TGTGCCAGCAGCTTAACGGACAGGGATTCCTACGAGCAGTACTTC
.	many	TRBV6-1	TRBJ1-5	CASTSDRASNQPQHF	TGTGCCAGCACCTCCGACAGAGCTAGCAATCAGCCCCAGCATTTT
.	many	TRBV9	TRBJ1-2	CASSPEGGTSNYGYTF	TGTGCCAGCAGCCCCGAGGGTGGCACTTCTAACTATGGCTACACCTTC
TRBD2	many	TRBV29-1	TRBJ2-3	CSASGSGGADTQYF	TGCAGCGCCAGTGGGTCGGGAGGCGCAGATACGCAGTATTTT
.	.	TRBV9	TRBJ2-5	CASSVVAGRGQETQYF	TGTGCCAGCAGCGTAGTGGCGGGAAGGGGCCAAGAGACCCAGTACTTC
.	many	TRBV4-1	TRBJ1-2	CASSQDDQSAWGYTF	TGCGCCAGCAGCCAAGATGATCAGTCAGCCTGGGGCTACACCTTC
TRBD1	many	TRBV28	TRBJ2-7	CASSPSGDSYEQYF	TGTGCCAGCAGCCCTTCAGGGGACAGCTACGAGCAGTACTTC
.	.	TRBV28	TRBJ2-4	CASSLRVLAKNIQYF	TGTGCCAGCAGCCTAAGAGTTCTAGCCAAAAACATTCAGTACTTC
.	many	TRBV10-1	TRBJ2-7	CASSTGEGYEQYF	TGCGCCAGCAGTACGGGAGAGGGGTACGAGCAGTACTTC
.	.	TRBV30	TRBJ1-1	CAWTAGNTEAFF	TGTGCCTGGACGGCAGGAAACACTGAAGCTTTCTTT